This TCR beta chain came from a study of graft-versus-host responses after intestinal transplantation. Across the study: Every transplant recipient was induced with anti-thymocyte globulin, then maintained on tacrolimus and steroids for 2 to 3 years.

Germline CDR1 SGHRS, CDR2 YFSETQ. Trimming took 4 bases from V and 8 from J; bases not matched to a gene: 10. The CDR3 runs to 14 residues. Study findings and constraints: Graft-versus-host to host-versus-graft clonal ratios in allografts were high in patients with graft-donor T cell macrochimerism. Investigators detected GvH clones in recipient marrow, with some emerging earlier in ileum or blood.

Notes on this clone: Its matching antigen is unknown.

Some clones are missing from TCRdb's copy, which holds only in-frame ones; the method was immunoSEQ multiplex PCR. The repertoire consists of some 86,000 clones, with 91% occurring once and the leading ten covering 0.09% to 0.1%. The starting material was unstimulated CD4+ T cells sorted from spleen or lymph node cells, obtained before intestinal transplant. This sequence was found in a human donor who received an intestinal transplant. The chain carries TRBV5-1 and TRBJ1-2; 8 bases fit TRBD1. CDR3 in amino acids: CASSPPGQGRGYTF. Here the CDR3 DNA reads TGCGCCAGCAGCCCGCCTGGACAGGGAAGGGGCTACACCTTC. The full variable domain, its missing parts supplied by reference TRBV5-1 and TRBJ1-2, is KAGVTQTPRYLIKTRGQQVTLSCSPISGHRSVSWYQQTPGQGLQFLFEYFSETQRNKGNFPGRFSGRQFSNSRSEMNVSTLELGDSALYLCASSPPGQGRGYTFGSGTRLTVV.